This TCR beta chain originates from a study of regulatory T cells in long-lasting Graves disease. For the study at large: The term persistent Graves' disease signified upward of 5 years on antithyroid drugs with positive TSH receptor antibodies. Study-wide results and limits: TCR diversity was lower in persistent than newly diagnosed Graves' disease.

Regarding time point: persistent/refractory GD, antithyroid drugs over 5 years with positive TRAb. PBMCs provided the RNA from which the TCR library was made. Guidelines of the American Thyroid Association were used to diagnose Graves' disease. One endocrinology department in Xi'an, China, was where patients came from. For this clonotype: What it binds is not known.

Arm-PCR with iRepertoire HTBI primers amplified the CDR3 regions for these TCR beta libraries. MiXCR, run by TCRdb on the multiplex PCR reads, gives a single entry per CDR3 protein. The repertoire consists of 350,000 to 450,000 distinct CDR3 sequences, with roughly 20% occurring once and the leading ten covering less than 25%. V was pared by 3 bases and J by 5 bases, with 8 bases between. CDR3 length equals 13 residues. Germline V gene sequence: CDR1 LNHDA, CDR2 SQIVND (reference sequence). V gene TRBV19 combines with J gene TRBJ1-5, with TRBD1 as a possible D gene (5 bases). The sequence derives from a female donor with Graves disease. The starting material was peripheral blood mononuclear cells (PBMCs), obtained when the disease was refractory, from a patient treated with antithyroid drugs. CDR3 DNA sequence: TGTGCCAGTAGTATTTCGGGGGATCAGCCCCAGCATTTT. Translating it yields CASSISGDQPQHF. Together with reference TRBV19 and TRBJ1-5, the CDR3 gives the full variable domain: DGGITQSPKYLFRKEGQNVTLSCEQNLNHDAMYWYRQDPGQGLRLIYYSQIVNDFQKGDIAEGYSVSREKKESFPLTVTSAQKNPTAFYLCASSISGDQPQHFGDGTRLSIL.